This TCR beta chain derives from a study of blood T cell repertoires in COVID-19. The wider study: From T cells, B-cell-depleted T cells, or PBMCs came the material, which was cDNA or gDNA.

Sequenced by immunoSEQ multiplex PCR; TCRdb stores in-frame clones only, minus some. Of approximately 180,000 clones in the sample, more than 75% were seen once. V shed 4 bases and J shed 6 bases, with 14 bases lying between them. The CDR3 is 15 amino acids. CDR1 and CDR2 from the germline V gene are SGHNT and YYREEE (reference sequence). V and J are TRBV5-4 and TRBJ1-6; D is uncertain. The sample consisted of peripheral blood. This TCR was recovered from a person aged 70 to 80 with COVID-19, enrolled during active disease. The CDR3 DNA reads as TGTGCCAGCAGCGGAGGACGGCGACCTAATTCACCCCTCCACTTT. It is translated as CASSGGRRPNSPLHF.